This entry describes one T cell receptor beta chain. The antigen remains undetermined. PCR used 60 Vbeta primers and 13 Jbeta primers. TCRdb keeps only in-frame clones here, not all; method: immunoSEQ multiplex PCR. The sample includes around 150,000 clones, about two thirds of them seen just once. The CDR3 consists of 15 residues. V lost 5 bases, J lost 9 bases, and 7 bases stayed unmatched. Germline V gene data show CDR1 as MNHEY and CDR2 as SVGAGI. This specimen comes from a study of cytomegalovirus exposure and HLA in healthy donors. Findings and limits, study-wide: HLA alleles were associated with around 17,000 TCR beta sequences in a later analysis at 0.05 false discovery rate.

The chain is built from TRBV6-5 and TRBJ2-1; 13 bases line up with TRBD2. Sequencing used PBMCs. The source of this sequence is a young woman in good health and CMV-seropositive. The CDR3 nucleotides read TGTGCCAGCAGTACCGGACTAGCGGGAGTGGTTGAGCAGTTCTTC. It translates to CASSTGLAGVVEQFF.